The clone carrying this T cell receptor (beta chain) was observed once. Original analysis: From reference gene primer amplification, estimates of nucleated cell counts were derived. TCRdb's copy holds only in-frame clones and misses some; the assay was immunoSEQ multiplex PCR. Clonal size and the V and J genes are those of that table, whereas D and trimming came from the DNA. The sample records about 250,000 clones, 85% being singletons. The record originates from a study of blood T cell repertoires in COVID-19. Study background: Samples taken during acute and convalescent COVID-19 were collected in the United States, Italy and Spain. Sample material is recorded as cDNA or gDNA derived from T cells, B-cell-depleted T cells, or PBMCs.

The CDR3 runs to 14 residues. Germline values: CDR1 LNHDA, CDR2 SQIVND (reference sequence). V was clipped by 3 bases and J by 3 bases, with 9 bases between them. This clonotype was obtained from a man in his fifties or sixties with active or convalescent COVID-19. The sequenced material came from peripheral blood. The V and J genes are TRBV19 and TRBJ1-5; D may be TRBD1 (5 bases). The CDR3 region is CASSIDSANQPQHF. CDR3 sequence (DNA): TGTGCCAGTAGTATCGACAGTGCCAATCAGCCCCAGCATTTT.